These 7 T cell receptor beta chains came from one sample sequenced in a study of T cell repertoires in cytomegalovirus infection. TCRdb re-analysed the reads in MiXCR, keeping a single row per CDR3 protein. The table includes some 680,000 distinct CDR3 sequences, roughly a third detected once. Sequenced sample: PBMCs. Every receptor here comes from a human donor in good health (CMV status not recorded). Some clones in this sample may be carry-over from other donors' samples.

This clonotype was seen a few times. The chain joins TRBV9 to TRBJ1-4; no reliable D call. This CDR3 is built from 15 residues. V gave up 0 bases and J gave up 1 base, with 7 bases separating them. The V gene's germline CDR1 is SGDLS and CDR2 YYNGEE. This chain's CDR3 is CASSVGVRTNEKLFF. CDR3 in DNA: TGTGCCAGCAGCGTAGGAGTGAGAACTAATGAAAAACTGTTTTTT.

The chain couples TRBV12-3 or TRBV12-4 to TRBJ2-1; TRBD1 matches at 9 bases. This CDR3 comprises 14 residues. Trimming removed 3 bases from V and 8 bases from J; junction bases left unmatched: 5. CDR3 sequence: CASSFDRGFDEQFF. CDR3 coding DNA: TGTGCCAGCAGTTTCGACAGGGGGTTTGATGAGCAGTTCTTC.

The genes are TRBV5-1 and TRBJ2-3; either TRBD1 or TRBD2 may fit D (5 bases each). Germline lookup yields CDR1 SGHRS and CDR2 YFSETQ. V was pared by 7 bases and J by 5 bases, with 14 bases between. This CDR3 is 13 amino acids long. The CDR3 loop reads CASRIERGDTQYF. The CDR3 bases are TGCGCCAGCCGCATTGAGAGGGGAGATACGCAGTATTTT.

This chain joins TRBV4-1 and TRBJ1-1; no clear D gene. Germline V CDR1 and CDR2: MGHRA, YSYEKL. The CDR3 consists of 15 residues. V lost 1 base and J lost 0, with 9 bases in between. Written as DNA, the CDR3 is TGCGCCAGCAGCCAAGCGGGCCTAATGAACACTGAAGCTTTCTTT. This gives the protein CASSQAGLMNTEAFF.

The rearrangement links TRBV20-1 to TRBJ1-4, with D perhaps matching TRBD1 (5 bases). CDR1 and CDR2 from the germline V gene are DFQATT and SNEGSKA (reference sequence). V gave up 6 bases and J gave up 2 bases, with 16 bases separating them. The CDR3 runs to 15 residues. CDR3 amino acids: CSARIHGGTNEKLFF. CDR3 bases: TGCAGTGCCCGAATCCACGGGGGGACTAATGAAAAACTGTTTTTT.

The chain has TRBV7-6 and TRBJ1-2, with D unresolved. With 0 bases removed from V and 0 bases from J, the gap between germline ends came to 8 bases. There are 15 residues in the CDR3. Germline V gene lookup returns CDR1 SGHVS and CDR2 FNYEAQ. CDR3 region: CASSLASTANYGYTF. In nucleotides, the CDR3 is TGTGCCAGCAGCTTAGCTTCCACAGCTAACTATGGCTACACCTTC.

This clonotype was counted only a few times. The chain combines TRBV20-1 with TRBJ1-3, with 10 bases matching TRBD1. The CDR3 sequence is 15 residues long. V lost 2 bases, J lost 5 bases, and 6 bases stayed unmatched. Germline V gene data show CDR1 as DFQATT and CDR2 as SNEGSKA (reference sequence). The CDR3 DNA follows: TGCAGTGCTAGACCGGGACAGGGGTTAAGAAACACCATATATTTT. It translates to CSARPGQGLRNTIYF.